This record looks at one T cell receptor (beta chain) sequence and its context. Its antigen is undetermined. TCRdb's table, derived via immunoSEQ multiplex PCR, lists solely in-frame clones and lacks some. The table has 95,000 to 100,000 clones, around 89% seen once; the top ten hold 6.6%. These data belong to a study of PD-1 blockade in classical Hodgkin lymphoma. Study-level findings and limits: Complete responders showed a baseline diversity that resembled the diversity of newly diagnosed patients. By cycle point C4D1, TCR diversity had risen significantly in CD4+ cells (but not CD8+ cells). Diminished baseline TCR diversity has been reported in newly diagnosed patients relative to healthy donors.

Every patient experienced relapse after autologous stem cell transplantation, and brentuximab vedotin exposure varied. When best responses were assessed, they were complete response, partial response or progressive disease. The V end lost 5 bases, the J end lost 1 base, and 9 bases lay between the germline ends. The CDR3 contains 14 residues. Per the germline V gene, CDR1 is PRHDT and CDR2 is FYEKMQ (reference sequence). Sequencing used peripheral blood mononuclear cells (PBMCs), obtained before the second cycle of nivolumab. The V gene is TRBV13, the J gene TRBJ2-1, with D hard to call. The sequence came from a human donor with classical Hodgkin lymphoma. This chain's CDR3 is CASSPVGSYNEQFF. The CDR3, as DNA: TGTGCCAGCAGCCCCGTGGGTTCCTACAATGAGCAGTTCTTC.